The source of this T cell receptor (beta chain) is a study of vaccination and CD4 T cells after COVID-19. The wider study: Each of the control cultures got a CEFX pool, an HIV-1 Nef pool, or no peptide.

As for this clonotype: Its antigen is not known.

The sample's treatment: roughly 10-day PBMC culture with coronavirus spike peptide pools or control peptides (ViraFEST assay). March to December 2020 was the span of positive PCR dates, which predated US Alpha, Beta and Delta variants. Cultured CD4+ T-cell DNA underwent Oncomine TCR Beta short-read sequencing. TCRdb redid the calling of the PCR reads with MiXCR, one entry per CDR3 protein. The sample lists approximately 24,000 distinct CDR3 sequences, approximately 44% occurring once. The receptor comes from a human donor who had recovered from COVID-19. Sequences were obtained from CD4+ T cells from blood, cultured in vitro.

CDR3 region: CASSPGTLYEQYF. The CDR3, as DNA: TGTGCCAGCAGCCCGGGGACTCTCTACGAGCAGTACTTC. The chain uses TRBV28 and TRBJ2-7; TRBD2 might be the D (6 bases). Trimming took 6 bases from V and 3 from J, leaving 12 bases between them. The CDR3 is 13 amino acids. CDR1 is MDHEN and CDR2 is SYDVKM in the germline V gene.